This T cell receptor (beta chain) stems from a study of cytomegalovirus exposure and HLA in healthy donors. Study-wide results and caveats: There were around 160 TCR beta chains listed as cytomegalovirus-associated.

Here immunoSEQ multiplex PCR was the method, and the copy in TCRdb shows in-frame clones only, minus some. This table has 65,000 to 75,000 clones, about 94% appearing once. As regards this clone: Its antigen is not identified.

The V and J ends lost 6 bases and 4 bases respectively, with 10 bases between them. Germline assignment: CDR1 KGHSH and CDR2 LQKENI. There are 13 residues in the CDR3. The rearrangement uses TRBV18 and TRBJ1-5, with D unclear. This receptor was taken from a woman aged 18-35 years in good health and CMV-seropositive. Sequenced input: PBMCs. The CDR3 region has the DNA TGTGCCAGCTCTTTATCGGGGAATCAGCCCCAGCATTTT. This sequence encodes CASSLSGNQPQHF.